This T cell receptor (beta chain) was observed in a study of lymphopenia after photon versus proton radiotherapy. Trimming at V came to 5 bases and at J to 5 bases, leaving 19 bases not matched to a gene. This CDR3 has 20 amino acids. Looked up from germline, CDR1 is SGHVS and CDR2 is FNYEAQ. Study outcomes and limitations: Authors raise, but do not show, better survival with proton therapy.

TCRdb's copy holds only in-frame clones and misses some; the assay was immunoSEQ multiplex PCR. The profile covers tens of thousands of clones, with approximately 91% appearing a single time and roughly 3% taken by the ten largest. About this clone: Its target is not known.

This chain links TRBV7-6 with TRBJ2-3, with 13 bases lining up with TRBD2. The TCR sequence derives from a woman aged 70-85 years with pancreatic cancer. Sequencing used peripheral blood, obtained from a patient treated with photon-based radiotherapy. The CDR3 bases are TGTGCCAGCAGCCCACGGGCCATCCTCAGACTAGCGGGAGGATTAGATACGCAGTATTTT. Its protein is CASSPRAILRLAGGLDTQYF.